Shown below are 23 T cell receptor beta chains from a single sample sequenced in a study of control samples from healthy donors and cancer patients. Measured with immunoSEQ multiplex PCR; TCRdb has only the in-frame clones, and not every one. The sample has 150,000 to 200,000 clones, roughly 94% seen once. The sample taken for sequencing was PBMCs. The source is a man in his 60s with colorectal cancer.

This chain links TRBV7-2 with TRBJ1-1, with TRBD1 as a possible D gene (5 bases). Deletions cut 0 bases from V and 6 bases from J, with 17 bases between. Germline assignment: CDR1 SGHTA and CDR2 FQGNSA. This CDR3 has 16 amino acids. CDR3 nucleotide sequence: TGTGCCAGCAGCTTAGCCGTCGGGACCCTCGCGTCTGAAGCTTTCTTT. As protein: CASSLAVGTLASEAFF.

As to this clone: Other DNA sequences in the same sample also yield this CDR3. The J gene is TRBJ2-7, the V gene TRBV28, with 9 bases lining up with TRBD1. CDR1 is MDHEN and CDR2 is SYDVKM in the germline V gene. The CDR3 sequence is 14 residues long. V was pared by 3 bases and J by 3 bases, with 3 bases of the junction left unmatched. CDR3 sequence reads: CASSLGGQGYEQYF. In DNA, the CDR3 is TGTGCCAGCAGTTTGGGGGGACAGGGCTACGAGCAGTACTTC.

This chain joins TRBV6-2 or TRBV6-3 and TRBJ2-7, with D maybe TRBD1 (6 bases). V dropped 7 bases and J dropped 4 bases, with 14 bases sitting between them. Per the germline V gene, CDR1 is MNHEY and CDR2 is SVGEGT. The CDR3 sequence is 13 residues long. The CDR3 nucleotides read TGTGCCAGCACCCCGGACCAGGGGTACGAGCAGTACTTC. Translation: CASTPDQGYEQYF.

The rearrangement uses TRBV10-3 and TRBJ1-2, with 9 bases lining up with TRBD1. Trimming removed 2 bases from V and 9 bases from J; junction bases left unmatched: 7. The CDR3 contains 14 residues. The germline V gene encodes CDR1 ENHRY and CDR2 SYGVKD. CDR3 amino acids: CAISEGQGIRRYTF. For the CDR3, the DNA is TGTGCCATCAGTGAGGGACAGGGGATACGACGCTACACCTTC.

This chain uses TRBV12-3 or TRBV12-4 with TRBJ1-5; D is unclear. The V and J ends lost 3 bases and 6 bases respectively, with 6 bases between them. The CDR3 is 12 amino acids. CDR3 sequence (DNA): TGTGCCAGCAGTTTGAGTGGTCAGCCCCAGCATTTT. It is translated as CASSLSGQPQHF.

The genes are TRBV14 and TRBJ2-4; no firm D call. Trimming took off 0 bases at V and 3 bases at J, with 18 bases between the two ends. The germline V gene has CDR1 SGHDN and CDR2 FVKESK. The CDR3 is made up of 18 amino acids. The CDR3 DNA reads TGTGCCAGCAGCCAAGACCGTCACTCAGCCGTATACAAAAACATTCAGTACTTC. It encodes CASSQDRHSAVYKNIQYF.

The J gene is TRBJ1-3, the V gene TRBV7-9; tentatively, D is TRBD1 (5 bases). CDR1 and CDR2 from the germline V gene are SEHNR and FQNEAQ (reference sequence). Trimming shortened V by 6 bases and J by 7 bases, and 19 bases separated the two germline ends. CDR3 length: 15 amino acids. This chain's CDR3 is CASSFSPVNRNTIYF. In DNA, the CDR3 is TGTGCCAGCAGTTTCTCTCCGGTAAACAGGAACACCATATATTTT.

The genes are TRBV5-1 and TRBJ1-2, with 8 nucleotides matching TRBD1. CDR3 length: 16 amino acids. J was trimmed by 1 base and V by 5 bases; bases with no gene match: 10. Per the germline V gene, CDR1 is SGHRS and CDR2 is YFSETQ. The CDR3 nucleotides read TGCGCCAGCAGTGGACAGGGTGATAAGGATAACTATGGCTACACCTTC. Encoded protein: CASSGQGDKDNYGYTF.

The V call is TRBV24-1, the J call TRBJ1-2; 10 bases agree with TRBD1. This CDR3 is built from 15 residues. Germline CDR1 and CDR2: KGHDR and SFDVKD. With 3 bases clipped from V and 6 bases from J, the junction kept 6 bases outside the gene matches. CDR3 DNA sequence: TGTGCCACCAGTGATGACAGGGGGCGCGGGGATGGCTACACCTTC. As protein: CATSDDRGRGDGYTF.

This chain uses TRBV30 with TRBJ1-1; no definite D call. Trimming pared 1 base from V and 7 bases from J, leaving 16 bases between. Germline assignment: CDR1 GTSNPN and CDR2 SVGIG (reference sequence). The CDR3 totals 14 residues. This CDR3 reads CAWSGGHRRDEAFF. The CDR3 DNA reads as TGTGCCTGGAGTGGGGGTCACCGAAGGGATGAAGCTTTCTTT.

The genes are TRBV7-2 and TRBJ1-2, with D maybe TRBD1 (6 bases). Germline-derived CDR1 and CDR2 are SGHTA and FQGNSA. Trimming cost V 4 bases and J 4 bases, with 13 bases left between them. The CDR3 length is 14 residues. The CDR3 sequence is CASSYNQGIYGYTF. The CDR3 nucleotides read TGTGCCAGCAGCTATAATCAGGGGATCTATGGCTACACCTTC.

This chain joins TRBV30 and TRBJ2-4, with 7 bases fitting TRBD1. Germline CDR1 and CDR2: GTSNPN and SVGIG (reference sequence). The trim removed 2 bases at V and 8 bases at J, leaving 6 bases unmatched. There are 13 residues in the CDR3. The chain's CDR3 is CAWSTGASDIQYF. In nucleotides, the CDR3 is TGTGCCTGGAGTACAGGGGCATCGGACATTCAGTACTTC.

The V and J genes are TRBV12-3 or TRBV12-4 and TRBJ1-2; 7 bases align to TRBD1. This CDR3 spans 13 amino acids. V lost 3 bases to trimming and J lost 8 bases; unmatched junction nucleotides: 6. The CDR3 region is CASSLGQSEGYTF. Here the CDR3 DNA reads TGTGCCAGCAGTTTGGGACAGTCGGAAGGCTACACCTTC.

This chain connects TRBV3-1 (or the pseudogene TRBV3-2) to TRBJ1-2; unclear D gene. CDR1 and CDR2 from the germline V gene are LGHDT and YNNKEL (reference sequence). The CDR3 runs 13 residues. Trimming took 4 bases from V and 5 from J, leaving 11 bases between them. CDR3 nucleotide sequence: TGTGCCAGCAGCCCCCGGACGGATTATGGCTACACCTTC. It specifies CASSPRTDYGYTF.

This chain links TRBV6-2 or TRBV6-3 with TRBJ2-3; possibly TRBD2 for D (7 bases). CDR1 is MNHEY, CDR2 SVGEGT, per germline. The CDR3 covers 19 residues. Deletions cut 2 bases from V and 3 bases from J, with 24 bases between. The CDR3, as DNA: TGTGCCAGCAGTTACGGGCTAGCGGCCCCACCGGGGGCGACAGATACGCAGTATTTT. Encoded protein: CASSYGLAAPPGATDTQYF.

This sequence joins TRBV18 and TRBJ2-7; D might be TRBD1 (6 bases). The CDR3 loop spans 19 amino acids. Germline CDR1 and CDR2: KGHSH and LQKENI. The V and J ends lost 3 bases and 3 bases respectively, with 27 bases between them. CDR3 DNA sequence: TGTGCCAGCTCACCGCGGCCAGGGTATTTCAGGGGCCCATTCTACGAGCAGTACTTC. Its translation is CASSPRPGYFRGPFYEQYF.

The CDR3 is CASSWAGNSPLHF. The CDR3 nucleotides are TGTGCCAGCAGTTGGGCGGGTAATTCACCCCTCCACTTT. The chain couples TRBV6-5 to TRBJ1-6; D remains ambiguous. CDR1 is MNHEY and CDR2 is SVGAGI in the germline V gene. V shed 4 bases and J shed 6 bases, with 7 bases lying between them. This CDR3 has 13 residues.

The chain is built from TRBV15 and TRBJ1-2, with D tentatively TRBD1 (6 bases). V lost 0 bases, J lost 1 base, and 18 bases lay in between. The CDR3 is made up of 18 amino acids. The germline V gene encodes CDR1 LNHNV and CDR2 YYDKDF (reference sequence). The CDR3 loop is CATSRDSVRDTDNYGYTF. For the CDR3, the DNA is TGTGCCACCAGCAGAGATTCGGTCCGGGACACAGATAACTATGGCTACACCTTC.

The chain combines TRBV2 with TRBJ2-6; possibly TRBD1 for D (6 bases). Germline CDR1 is SNHLY and CDR2 is FYNNEI. Trimming took 10 bases from V and 0 from J, leaving 13 bases between them. The CDR3 runs 15 residues. Here the CDR3 DNA reads TGTGCCACCTCGAGGGGGAGCTCTGGGGCCAACGTCCTGACTTTC. Amino acids: CATSRGSSGANVLTF.

This chain joins TRBV24-1 and TRBJ2-3, with 7 positions matching TRBD1. Trimming at V came to 4 bases and at J to 4 bases, leaving 7 bases not matched to a gene. CDR3 length equals 15 residues. CDR1 and CDR2 from the germline V gene are KGHDR and SFDVKD. The CDR3 nucleotides are TGTGCCACCAGTGAGGGCAGGGGGAAGGCAGATACGCAGTATTTT. It specifies CATSEGRGKADTQYF.

The genes are TRBV10-3 and TRBJ2-3; the match to TRBD2 covers 10 bases. With 4 bases clipped from V and 0 bases from J, the junction kept 4 bases outside the gene matches. CDR3 length: 16 residues. The germline V gene encodes CDR1 ENHRY and CDR2 SYGVKD. Here the CDR3 DNA reads TGTGCCATCAGTGCTGCTAGCGGGGGAAGCACAGATACGCAGTATTTT. It translates to CAISAASGGSTDTQYF.

The genes are TRBV3-1 (or the pseudogene TRBV3-2) and TRBJ1-5; the match to TRBD1 covers 9 bases. V shed 6 bases and J 7 bases; nucleotides not matched to a gene: 4. Germline V lookup: CDR1 LGHDT, CDR2 YNNKEL (reference sequence). The length of the CDR3 is 13 residues. The CDR3 DNA follows: TGTGCCAGCAGTGGGGACAGGGCACAGCCCCAGCATTTT. This encodes CASSGDRAQPQHF.

The chain recombines TRBV6-2 or TRBV6-3 with TRBJ2-7; no reliable D call. Germline CDR1 reads MNHEY; CDR2 reads SVGEGT. V dropped 3 bases and J dropped 3 bases, with 6 bases sitting between them. The CDR3 totals 12 residues. CDR3 nucleotide sequence: TGTGCCAGCAGTTATAACGACTACGAGCAGTACTTC. Residues: CASSYNDYEQYF.